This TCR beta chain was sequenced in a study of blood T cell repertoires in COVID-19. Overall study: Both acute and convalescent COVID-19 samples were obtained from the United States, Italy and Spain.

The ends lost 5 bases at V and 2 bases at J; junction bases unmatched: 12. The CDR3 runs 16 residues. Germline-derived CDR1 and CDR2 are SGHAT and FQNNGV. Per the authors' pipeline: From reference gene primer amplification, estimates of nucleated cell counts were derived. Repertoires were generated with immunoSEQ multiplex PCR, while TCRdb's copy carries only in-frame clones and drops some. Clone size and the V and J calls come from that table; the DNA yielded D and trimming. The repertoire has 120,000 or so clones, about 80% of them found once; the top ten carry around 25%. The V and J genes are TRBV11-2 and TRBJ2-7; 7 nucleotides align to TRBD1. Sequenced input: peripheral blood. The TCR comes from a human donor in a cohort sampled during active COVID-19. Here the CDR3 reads CASSPTSGTAAYEQYF. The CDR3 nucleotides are TGTGCCAGCAGCCCGACTTCCGGGACAGCCGCCTACGAGCAGTACTTC.